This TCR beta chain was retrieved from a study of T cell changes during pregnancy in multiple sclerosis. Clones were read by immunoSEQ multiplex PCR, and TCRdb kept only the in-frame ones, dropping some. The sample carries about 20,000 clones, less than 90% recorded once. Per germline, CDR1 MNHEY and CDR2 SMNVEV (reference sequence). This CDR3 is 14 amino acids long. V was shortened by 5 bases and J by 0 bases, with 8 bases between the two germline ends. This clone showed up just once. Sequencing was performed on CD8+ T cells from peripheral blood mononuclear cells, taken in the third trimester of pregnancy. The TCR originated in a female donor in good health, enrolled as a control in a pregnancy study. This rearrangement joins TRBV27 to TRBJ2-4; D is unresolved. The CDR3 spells CASSAQLAKNIQYF. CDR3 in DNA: TGTGCCAGCAGTGCTCAACTAGCCAAAAACATTCAGTACTTC.